Listed below are T cell receptor beta chains from one sample, sequenced in a study of cytomegalovirus exposure and HLA in healthy donors. The protocol was immunoSEQ multiplex PCR, while the TCRdb copy is restricted to in-frame clones and leaves out a portion. The sample shows more than 80,000 clones, more than 55% of them seen only once. Sequencing used PBMCs. Receptors were obtained from a human donor in good health. The CDR3 runs from the conserved cysteine through the conserved F or W. A D gene is named only where the DNA matches it firmly. Size tells how often a clone was seen (once, few, many) or the class of an expanded clone, and some rows leave it out.

D gene: TRBD1; J gene: TRBJ1-5; clone size: NA; V gene: TRBV7-9; CDR3 length: 18; CDR3 protein: CASSLVTGVVGTNQPQHF; CDR3 DNA: TGTGCCAGCAGCTTAGTCACAGGGGTTGTAGGGACCAATCAGCCCCAGCATTTT
D gene: NA; J gene: TRBJ1-1; clone size: few; V gene: TRBV25-1; CDR3 length: 14; CDR3 protein: CASSNWTVNTEAFF; CDR3 DNA: TGTGCCAGCAGTAACTGGACAGTCAACACTGAAGCTTTCTTT
D gene: TRBD1; J gene: TRBJ1-2; clone size: NA; V gene: TRBV29-1; CDR3 length: 15; CDR3 protein: CSVAARGRGDYGYTF; CDR3 DNA: TGCAGCGTTGCGGCCAGGGGGCGCGGCGACTATGGCTACACCTTC
D gene: TRBD1; J gene: TRBJ1-1; clone size: NA; V gene: TRBV7-2; CDR3 length: 14; CDR3 protein: CASSLRGQRTEAFF; CDR3 DNA: TGTGCCAGCAGCTTGAGGGGGCAGAGAACTGAAGCTTTCTTT
D gene: NA; J gene: TRBJ2-5; clone size: NA; V gene: TRBV11-2; CDR3 length: 15; CDR3 protein: CASSLGATNQGTQYF; CDR3 DNA: TGTGCCAGCAGCTTAGGTGCAACAAACCAGGGGACCCAGTACTTC
D gene: NA; J gene: TRBJ2-7; clone size: NA; V gene: TRBV7-8; CDR3 length: 14; CDR3 protein: CASSLSDVTYEQYF; CDR3 DNA: TGTGCCAGCAGCTTAAGCGACGTAACCTACGAGCAGTACTTC
D gene: NA; J gene: TRBJ2-3; clone size: once; V gene: TRBV19; CDR3 length: 13; CDR3 protein: CASSISGVDTQYF; CDR3 DNA: TGTGCCAGTAGTATATCGGGGGTAGATACGCAGTATTTT
D gene: TRBD1; J gene: TRBJ1-6; clone size: few; V gene: TRBV6-6; CDR3 length: 14; CDR3 protein: CASRDRERRWALHF; CDR3 DNA: TGTGCCAGCAGAGACAGGGAGCGGCGTTGGGCCCTCCACTTT
D gene: TRBD1; J gene: TRBJ1-1; clone size: NA; V gene: TRBV19; CDR3 length: 14; CDR3 protein: CASSRQGIVTEAFF; CDR3 DNA: TGTGCCAGTAGCCGACAGGGGATAGTTACTGAAGCTTTCTTT
D gene: NA; J gene: TRBJ1-1; clone size: NA; V gene: TRBV14; CDR3 length: 16; CDR3 protein: CASSLPLGDSAAEAFF; CDR3 DNA: TGTGCCAGCAGCCTACCTCTGGGGGACTCGGCAGCGGAAGCTTTCTTT
D gene: TRBD2; J gene: TRBJ2-1; clone size: NA; V gene: TRBV4-1; CDR3 length: 15; CDR3 protein: CASSLLAGFVNEQFF; CDR3 DNA: TGCGCCAGCAGCCTACTAGCGGGGTTTGTGAATGAGCAGTTCTTC
D gene: NA; J gene: TRBJ1-2; clone size: NA; V gene: TRBV4-3; CDR3 length: 13; CDR3 protein: CASSPNEGYGYTF; CDR3 DNA: TGCGCCAGCAGCCCGAATGAGGGCTATGGCTACACCTTC
D gene: NA; J gene: TRBJ1-2; clone size: NA; V gene: TRBV2; CDR3 length: 15; CDR3 protein: CASSLSRGPNYGYTF; CDR3 DNA: TGTGCCAGCAGCTTAAGCAGGGGTCCCAACTATGGCTACACCTTC
D gene: NA; J gene: TRBJ2-2; clone size: NA; V gene: TRBV13; CDR3 length: 16; CDR3 protein: CASSLGLRTFAGELFF; CDR3 DNA: TGTGCCAGCAGCTTAGGCCTAAGGACATTCGCCGGGGAGCTGTTTTTT
D gene: TRBD2; J gene: TRBJ2-7; clone size: NA; V gene: TRBV7-2; CDR3 length: 13; CDR3 protein: CASSPGTSDEQYF; CDR3 DNA: TGTGCCAGCAGCCCAGGGACTAGCGACGAGCAGTACTTC
D gene: TRBD1; J gene: TRBJ1-3; clone size: NA; V gene: TRBV11-2; CDR3 length: 16; CDR3 protein: CASSLDGQGTGNTIYF; CDR3 DNA: TGTGCCAGCAGCTTAGATGGACAGGGGACTGGAAACACCATATATTTT
D gene: NA; J gene: TRBJ2-2; clone size: NA; V gene: TRBV7-2; CDR3 length: 14; CDR3 protein: CASSGQRNTGELFF; CDR3 DNA: TGTGCCAGCAGCGGACAAAGGAACACCGGGGAGCTGTTTTTT
D gene: NA; J gene: TRBJ2-7; clone size: NA; V gene: TRBV11-3; CDR3 length: 12; CDR3 protein: CASSSGEGEQYF; CDR3 DNA: TGTGCCAGCAGCTCAGGGGAAGGCGAGCAGTACTTC
D gene: NA; J gene: TRBJ1-6; clone size: NA; V gene: TRBV4-3; CDR3 length: 13; CDR3 protein: CASSQDRGSPLHF; CDR3 DNA: TGCGCCAGCAGCCAAGACAGGGGTTCACCCCTCCACTTT
D gene: TRBD1; J gene: TRBJ2-5; clone size: few; V gene: TRBV7-3; CDR3 length: 15; CDR3 protein: CASSPRTGIQETQYF; CDR3 DNA: TGTGCCAGCAGCCCACGGACAGGGATTCAAGAGACCCAGTACTTC
D gene: TRBD1; J gene: TRBJ1-5; clone size: few; V gene: TRBV19; CDR3 length: 14; CDR3 protein: CASSIRTGTGAQHF; CDR3 DNA: TGTGCCAGTAGTATCCGGACAGGGACCGGGGCCCAGCATTTT
D gene: NA; J gene: TRBJ1-2; clone size: NA; V gene: TRBV5-1; CDR3 length: 13; CDR3 protein: CASSPGIRYGYTF; CDR3 DNA: TGCGCCAGCAGCCCAGGGATTCGCTATGGCTACACCTTC
D gene: NA; J gene: TRBJ1-1; clone size: NA; V gene: TRBV5-6; CDR3 length: 13; CDR3 protein: CASSFLAVAEAFF; CDR3 DNA: TGTGCCAGCAGCTTTTTGGCGGTGGCTGAAGCTTTCTTT
D gene: NA; J gene: TRBJ1-6; clone size: NA; V gene: TRBV5-6; CDR3 length: 12; CDR3 protein: CASTFNNSPLHF; CDR3 DNA: TGTGCCAGCACCTTCAATAATTCACCCCTCCACTTT
D gene: TRBD1; J gene: TRBJ1-6; clone size: NA; V gene: TRBV19; CDR3 length: 14; CDR3 protein: CASSFQGAGSPLHF; CDR3 DNA: TGTGCCAGTAGTTTCCAGGGGGCTGGTTCACCCCTCCACTTT
D gene: NA; J gene: TRBJ1-2; clone size: few; V gene: TRBV5-1; CDR3 length: 15; CDR3 protein: CASSLLENANYGYTF; CDR3 DNA: TGCGCCAGCAGCTTGTTGGAGAACGCTAACTATGGCTACACCTTC
D gene: TRBD1; J gene: TRBJ1-1; clone size: NA; V gene: TRBV18; CDR3 length: 14; CDR3 protein: CASSTTGDNTEAFF; CDR3 DNA: TGTGCCAGCTCAACGACAGGGGACAACACTGAAGCTTTCTTT
D gene: TRBD2; J gene: TRBJ2-1; clone size: NA; V gene: TRBV14; CDR3 length: 16; CDR3 protein: CASSPLRTSSSYEQFF; CDR3 DNA: TGTGCCAGCAGCCCCCTCCGGACTAGTTCATCCTATGAGCAGTTCTTC
D gene: TRBD2; J gene: TRBJ2-1; clone size: NA; V gene: TRBV9; CDR3 length: 14; CDR3 protein: CASSASWLAGGRFF; CDR3 DNA: TGTGCCAGCAGCGCCAGTTGGCTAGCGGGGGGGCGGTTCTTC
D gene: NA; J gene: TRBJ1-4; clone size: NA; V gene: TRBV30; CDR3 length: 13; CDR3 protein: CAWKIFGGEKLFF; CDR3 DNA: TGTGCCTGGAAAATTTTTGGCGGTGAAAAACTGTTTTTT
D gene: NA; J gene: TRBJ2-1; clone size: few; V gene: TRBV7-2; CDR3 length: 13; CDR3 protein: CASSLNNGDEQFF; CDR3 DNA: TGTGCCAGCAGCTTAAATAACGGGGATGAGCAGTTCTTC
D gene: TRBD1; J gene: TRBJ2-2; clone size: NA; V gene: TRBV9; CDR3 length: 16; CDR3 protein: CASSVEAGGWTGELFF; CDR3 DNA: TGTGCCAGCAGCGTAGAAGCAGGGGGCTGGACCGGGGAGCTGTTTTTT
D gene: NA; J gene: TRBJ1-6; clone size: NA; V gene: TRBV7-6; CDR3 length: 19; CDR3 protein: CASSLTPPGGSSYNSPLHF; CDR3 DNA: TGTGCCAGCAGCTTGACGCCCCCTGGGGGGAGCTCCTATAATTCACCCCTCCACTTT
D gene: NA; J gene: TRBJ2-3; clone size: NA; V gene: TRBV7-9; CDR3 length: 14; CDR3 protein: CASSLGDSTDTQYF; CDR3 DNA: TGTGCCAGCAGCTTAGGGGACTCCACAGATACGCAGTATTTT
D gene: TRBD2; J gene: TRBJ2-5; clone size: NA; V gene: TRBV4-3; CDR3 length: 16; CDR3 protein: CASSQGASGTQEIQYF; CDR3 DNA: TGCGCCAGCAGCCAAGGGGCTAGCGGGACCCAAGAGATCCAGTACTTC
D gene: NA; J gene: TRBJ2-2; clone size: few; V gene: TRBV7-6; CDR3 length: 15; CDR3 protein: CASSLDFRVTGELFF; CDR3 DNA: TGTGCCAGCAGCTTAGATTTCAGGGTCACCGGGGAGCTGTTTTTT
D gene: TRBD1; J gene: TRBJ2-6; clone size: few; V gene: TRBV7-2; CDR3 length: 17; CDR3 protein: CASSRTGGNSGANVLTF; CDR3 DNA: TGTGCCAGCAGCAGGACAGGGGGCAACTCTGGGGCCAACGTCCTGACTTTC
D gene: TRBD1; J gene: TRBJ2-1; clone size: NA; V gene: TRBV6-5; CDR3 length: 15; CDR3 protein: CASSYSRRGQSEQFF; CDR3 DNA: TGTGCCAGCAGTTACTCGAGAAGGGGGCAGAGTGAGCAGTTCTTC
D gene: TRBD2; J gene: TRBJ2-5; clone size: NA; V gene: TRBV7-2; CDR3 length: 18; CDR3 protein: CASSLDPGLAPLTETQYF; CDR3 DNA: TGCGCCAGCAGCTTAGACCCGGGACTAGCACCCCTAACAGAGACCCAGTACTTC
D gene: TRBD2; J gene: TRBJ2-7; clone size: NA; V gene: TRBV7-8; CDR3 length: 15; CDR3 protein: CASSSVGGLAYEQYF; CDR3 DNA: TGTGCCAGCAGCTCCGTGGGAGGGTTGGCCTACGAGCAGTACTTC
D gene: NA; J gene: TRBJ1-5; clone size: NA; V gene: TRBV9; CDR3 length: 14; CDR3 protein: CASSVGHDNQPQHF; CDR3 DNA: TGTGCCAGCAGCGTAGGACACGATAATCAGCCCCAGCATTTT
D gene: TRBD1; J gene: TRBJ1-5; clone size: NA; V gene: TRBV7-2; CDR3 length: 15; CDR3 protein: CASSIPGQGWQPQHF; CDR3 DNA: TGTGCCAGCAGCATCCCGGGACAGGGGTGGCAGCCCCAGCATTTT
D gene: NA; J gene: TRBJ1-5; clone size: once; V gene: TRBV5-5; CDR3 length: 13; CDR3 protein: CASSSVLNQPQHF; CDR3 DNA: TGTGCCAGCAGCTCAGTCCTGAATCAGCCCCAGCATTTT
D gene: TRBD1; J gene: TRBJ1-2; clone size: NA; V gene: TRBV5-1; CDR3 length: 15; CDR3 protein: CASSLGYTGEVGYTF; CDR3 DNA: TGCGCCAGCAGCTTGGGATATACAGGGGAGGTTGGCTACACCTTC
D gene: NA; J gene: TRBJ1-4; clone size: few; V gene: TRBV7-9; CDR3 length: 15; CDR3 protein: CASSPWTAFNEKLFF; CDR3 DNA: TGTGCCAGCAGCCCATGGACAGCCTTTAATGAAAAACTGTTTTTT
D gene: NA; J gene: TRBJ1-2; clone size: NA; V gene: TRBV4-2; CDR3 length: 15; CDR3 protein: CASSPPGRGYYGYTF; CDR3 DNA: TGTGCCAGCAGCCCGCCTGGCCGGGGGTACTATGGCTACACCTTC
D gene: TRBD1; J gene: TRBJ2-3; clone size: NA; V gene: TRBV7-9; CDR3 length: 13; CDR3 protein: CASSITGEDTQYF; CDR3 DNA: TGTGCCAGCAGCATCACAGGGGAAGATACGCAGTATTTT
D gene: NA; J gene: TRBJ2-2; clone size: NA; V gene: TRBV2; CDR3 length: 14; CDR3 protein: CASSILGGTGELFF; CDR3 DNA: TGTGCCAGCAGTATTCTTGGAGGGACCGGGGAGCTGTTTTTT
D gene: TRBD1; J gene: TRBJ2-2; clone size: NA; V gene: TRBV19; CDR3 length: 16; CDR3 protein: CAGSVGTGGNTGELFF; CDR3 DNA: TGTGCCGGTAGTGTAGGGACAGGGGGGAACACCGGGGAGCTGTTTTTT
D gene: NA; J gene: TRBJ2-1; clone size: NA; V gene: TRBV7-9; CDR3 length: 13; CDR3 protein: CASSLGGQNEQFF; CDR3 DNA: TGTGCCAGCAGCTTAGGGGGCCAGAATGAGCAGTTCTTC
D gene: TRBD1; J gene: TRBJ2-7; clone size: NA; V gene: TRBV7-8; CDR3 length: 15; CDR3 protein: CASSLKQGASYEQYF; CDR3 DNA: TGTGCCAGCAGCTTAAAACAGGGGGCGTCCTACGAGCAGTACTTC
D gene: NA; J gene: TRBJ2-5; clone size: NA; V gene: TRBV7-3; CDR3 length: 16; CDR3 protein: CASSSSPRGAGETQYF; CDR3 DNA: TGTGCCAGCAGCTCCTCCCCCCGGGGGGCCGGAGAGACCCAGTACTTC
D gene: TRBD1; J gene: TRBJ1-2; clone size: NA; V gene: TRBV5-6; CDR3 length: 13; CDR3 protein: CASSWQGDYGYTF; CDR3 DNA: TGTGCCAGCAGCTGGCAGGGGGACTATGGCTACACCTTC
D gene: NA; J gene: TRBJ2-5; clone size: once; V gene: TRBV6-1; CDR3 length: 14; CDR3 protein: CASKAGEYQETQYF; CDR3 DNA: TGTGCCAGCAAGGCAGGGGAGTACCAAGAGACCCAGTACTTC
D gene: TRBD2; J gene: TRBJ2-1; clone size: once; V gene: TRBV7-2; CDR3 length: 14; CDR3 protein: CASSLATSGGGGLF; CDR3 DNA: TGTGCCAGCAGCTTGGCGACTAGCGGGGGGGGTGGGCTCTTC
D gene: NA; J gene: TRBJ2-3; clone size: NA; V gene: TRBV18; CDR3 length: 13; CDR3 protein: CASSPVRGDTQYF; CDR3 DNA: TGTGCCAGCTCACCAGTCCGGGGGGATACGCAGTATTTT
D gene: NA; J gene: TRBJ2-2; clone size: NA; V gene: TRBV6-1; CDR3 length: 17; CDR3 protein: CASSEWPASTNTGELFF; CDR3 DNA: TGTGCCAGCAGTGAATGGCCAGCGAGTACGAACACCGGGGAGCTGTTTTTT
D gene: NA; J gene: TRBJ2-7; clone size: NA; V gene: TRBV10-3; CDR3 length: 15; CDR3 protein: CAISRPGQTPYEQYF; CDR3 DNA: TGTGCCATCAGTCGGCCAGGACAGACCCCCTACGAGCAGTACTTC